This entry concerns a single T cell receptor beta chain. This clonotype was detected ten times or more. Its antigen has not been determined. No base quality values were provided; no much bigger clone lies one nucleotide off. Spanning cysteine to phenylalanine, the CDR3 consists of 13 amino acids. The entry retains the CDR3 DNA only, 39 bases that are in frame from base 1. Based on the germline V gene, the CDR1 and CDR2 sequences are MNHEY and SVGEGT. V was cut back by 2 bases and J by 3 bases, leaving a gap of 8 bases between them. The data belong to a study of T cells in Graves' hyperthyroidism and ophthalmopathy (dated by TCRdb to about 2019). Context from the whole study: Peripheral blood samples were taken at the time of initial diagnosis, prior to any treatment. Prospective prediction of ophthalmopathy was tested in an independent validation cohort consisting of roughly 20 hyperthyroidism patients and approximately 16 patients who later progressed to ophthalmopathy. According to the paper, TCR Vbeta CDR3 sequencing was carried out on roughly 130 peripheral blood samples, which came from 40 to 45 ophthalmopathy, under 80 hyperthyroidism and some 17 progressor patients. To identify TCR V-J signatures that set the groups apart, the researchers used a discovery cohort of 100 patients, made up of 40 to 45 with Graves' ophthalmopathy and some 56 with stable Graves' hyperthyroidism. After blood sampling, hyperthyroidism patients were treated with methimazole at a starting dose of 30 mg daily, and ophthalmopathy patients were treated with high-dose intravenous methylprednisolone. The roughly 100 discovery patients were randomly divided into training and test sets at a 7:3 ratio. Thyroid tissue and blood T-cell repertoires from six Graves' hyperthyroidism patients were also compared in the study. What the work shows at the level of the full study, not this receptor alone: In validation, progression to ophthalmopathy was predicted by the model with roughly 69% sensitivity and 72% to 80% specificity, a median of about 6.8 months before onset. No statistical method was used to set the sample size in advance, and investigators knew the group allocation. A model built on a 13 V-J signature distinguished ophthalmopathy from stable hyperthyroidism, reaching over 85% sensitivity and around 81% specificity in cross-validation and 80%/75% in testing. Most expanded thyroid clonotypes (frequency above 0.001) were also detected in blood, suggesting blood repertoires may reflect thyroid immune responses.

Stable Graves' hyperthyroidism was defined as the absence of progression to ophthalmopathy over 18 months of follow-up. Hyperthyroidism patients were newly diagnosed, with disease duration under 2 months, and aged 18 to 65 years. Patients with uncontrolled infections, other autoimmune diseases, pregnancy or lactation were excluded. Diagnoses relied on clinical symptoms, serum thyroxine and TRAb, thyroid ultrasound and orbital computed tomography. Ficoll-Paque density gradient centrifugation was used to isolate PBMCs from approximately 10 ml of fresh peripheral blood. Total RNA was extracted using Trizol reagent, and RNA quality was assessed on an Agilent 2100 Bioanalyzer. Amplification of TCR beta CDR3 regions was carried out from RNA transcripts. A first-round RT-PCR of the TCR CDR3 used the HTBI primer set with the Qiagen OneStep RT-PCR kit. Libraries were constructed in a second round of multiplex PCR, after which size selection and purification were performed. The libraries were sequenced on an Illumina HiSeq2000 using paired-end 100 bp reads. In the original analysis: SOAPnuke was used to process the raw data, removing reads that contained adapters or uncalled bases, had a mean Phred below 15, or lacked an exact match to the constant primer or identifier. COPE v1.2.5 was used to merge the high-quality paired reads, and each unique nucleotide sequence was defined as a clonotype. Clonotypes were aligned to IMGT TRBV, TRBD and TRBJ reference segments using MiTCR v1.1. The analysis was restricted to V-J combinations with a frequency above 0.0001, which together covered 99.2% of the repertoires. The TCS score was defined as F50 (clonal expansion) divided by E x V (chaos), with BLOSUM62-based TCRdist calculated between CDR3 peptides within each V-J. Welch's t-statistics and random forest reduced around 520 V-J features to 10 to 15, which were used in a naive Bayes classifier (R e1071). TCRdb reran the public reads through fastp at Q25 and MiXCR, keeping productive beta chains. Entries that share a CDR3 protein sequence are merged under the most common genes and DNA. The V and J calls here are based on TCRdb, not the publication. This sample holds some 510,000 distinct CDR3 sequences; less than 25% were observed only once. The biggest ten clones account for 26% of the sample.

This receptor was obtained from a man aged 18 to 29 with Graves' hyperthyroidism. The sequenced material came from blood. The chain joins TRBV6-2 or TRBV6-3 to TRBJ2-7; matching of 5 bases hints at TRBD1 as the D gene. CDR3 protein: CASSYDRRYEQYF. The nucleotides are TGTGCCAGCAGTTACGACAGACGCTACGAGCAGTACTTC.